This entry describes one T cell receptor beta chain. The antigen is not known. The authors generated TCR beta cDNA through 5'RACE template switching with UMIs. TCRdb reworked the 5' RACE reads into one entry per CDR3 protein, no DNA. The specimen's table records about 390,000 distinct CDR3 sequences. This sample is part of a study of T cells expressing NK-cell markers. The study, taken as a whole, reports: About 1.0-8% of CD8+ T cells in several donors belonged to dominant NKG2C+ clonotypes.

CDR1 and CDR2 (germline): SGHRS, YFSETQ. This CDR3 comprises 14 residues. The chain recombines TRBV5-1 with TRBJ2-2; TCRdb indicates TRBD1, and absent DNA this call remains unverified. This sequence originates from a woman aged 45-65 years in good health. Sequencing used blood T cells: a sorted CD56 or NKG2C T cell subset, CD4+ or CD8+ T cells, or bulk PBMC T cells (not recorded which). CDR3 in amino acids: CASSPGQGTGELFF. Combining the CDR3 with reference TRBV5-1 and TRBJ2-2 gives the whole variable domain KAGVTQTPRYLIKTRGQQVTLSCSPISGHRSVSWYQQTPGQGLQFLFEYFSETQRNKGNFPGRFSGRQFSNSRSEMNVSTLELGDSALYLCASSPGQGTGELFFGEGSRLTVL.